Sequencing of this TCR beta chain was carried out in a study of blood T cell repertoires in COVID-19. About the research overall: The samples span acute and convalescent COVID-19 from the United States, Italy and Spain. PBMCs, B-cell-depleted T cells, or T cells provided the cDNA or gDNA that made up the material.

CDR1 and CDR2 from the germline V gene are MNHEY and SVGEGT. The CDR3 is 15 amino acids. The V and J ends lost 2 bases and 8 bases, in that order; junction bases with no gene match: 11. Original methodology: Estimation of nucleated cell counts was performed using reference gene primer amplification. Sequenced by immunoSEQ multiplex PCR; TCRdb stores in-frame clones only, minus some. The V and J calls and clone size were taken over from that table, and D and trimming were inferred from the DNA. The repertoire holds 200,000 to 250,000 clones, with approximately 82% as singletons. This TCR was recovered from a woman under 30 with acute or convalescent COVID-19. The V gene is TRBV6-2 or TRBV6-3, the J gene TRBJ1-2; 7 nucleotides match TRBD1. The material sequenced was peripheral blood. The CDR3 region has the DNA TGTGCCAGCAGTTACCTTTCAGGGGGATTGAACGGCTACACCTTC. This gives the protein CASSYLSGGLNGYTF.